A single sample gave rise to the 21 T cell receptor beta chains below, sequenced in a study of beta chain features in type 1 diabetes (dated by TCRdb to 2017 to 2018). For these TCRs, the target antigens are not known. General conclusions and limits of the study: Type 1 diabetes patients showed a moderate but significant shortening of TCRB CDR3 length in all four CD4+ subsets.

Library preparation employed the immunoSEQ multiplex PCR assay. The High Capacity cDNA Reverse Transcription Kit was used to reverse transcribe all of the isolated RNA, meaning that expressed TCRB transcripts were what got sequenced. In its TCRdb copy, this immuneACCESS table keeps in-frame sequences only and misses some clones. Where compared with another copy, unresolved V genes explain less than half of these, and the others have no known cause. Across this sample there are around 310,000 clones, with about 13% seen only once. Nearly 0.015% of the sample comes from the top ten. Sequencing used naive CD4+ T cells from blood. Reading the label with the study, this specimen's cell subset or site is: true naive CD4+ T cells. The receptors were sampled from a young woman with type 1 diabetes.

The chain carries TRBV15 and TRBJ2-5, with a weak D call TRBD1 (6 bases). V was pared by 8 bases and J by 2 bases, with 12 bases between. The V gene's germline CDR1 is LNHNV and CDR2 YYDKDF (reference sequence). The CDR3 covers 13 residues. CDR3 protein: CATLKDRQETQYF. DNA of the CDR3: TGTGCCACCCTAAAGGACAGACAAGAGACCCAGTACTTC.

In this sample, this clone turned up once. The CDR3 DNA is TGTGCCAGCAGCTTAGTTGACAGGTTTAAAAACATTCAGTACTTC. This codes for CASSLVDRFKNIQYF. The chain joins TRBV7-9 to TRBJ2-4, with D perhaps TRBD1 (6 bases). The germline gives CDR1 SEHNR, CDR2 FQNEAQ (reference sequence). The CDR3 extends over 15 amino acids. Trimming shortened V by 1 base and J by 4 bases, and 11 bases separated the two germline ends.

This chain joins TRBV14 and TRBJ2-7, with D tentatively TRBD1 (6 bases). Trimming took 1 base from V and 3 from J, leaving 13 bases between them. This CDR3 has 15 residues. Germline V gene lookup returns CDR1 SGHDN and CDR2 FVKESK. The CDR3 sequence is CASSQGPGTIYEQYF. The CDR3 bases are TGTGCCAGCAGCCAAGGACCCGGGACAATCTACGAGCAGTACTTC.

V is TRBV11-2 and J is TRBJ2-3, with 7 bases fitting TRBD1. The CDR3 is 14 residues long. CDR1 and CDR2 (germline): SGHAT, FQNNGV. The ends lost 3 bases at V and 6 bases at J; junction bases unmatched: 6. The CDR3 is CASSFTGVVDTQYF. CDR3 in DNA: TGTGCCAGCAGCTTCACAGGGGTAGTCGATACGCAGTATTTT.

This clone was counted a few times. This chain's CDR3 is CASSLRVAGVPDTQYF. Here the CDR3 DNA reads TGTGCCAGCAGCCTACGTGTAGCGGGAGTCCCAGATACGCAGTATTTT. This rearrangement joins TRBV9 to TRBJ2-3; 9 bases are a match to TRBD2. The V gene end was trimmed by 4 bases and the J gene end by 4 bases; junction bases not matched to a gene: 10. This CDR3 is 16 amino acids long. The germline V gene has CDR1 SGDLS and CDR2 YYNGEE.

The V and J genes are TRBV28 and TRBJ2-3, with 12 bases aligning to TRBD2. CDR1 MDHEN and CDR2 SYDVKM come from the germline V gene. V was pared by 2 bases and J by 2 bases, with 11 bases of the junction left unmatched. The CDR3 loop spans 19 amino acids. The CDR3 region is CASSLRLAGAPKYTDTQYF. For the CDR3, the DNA is TGTGCCAGCAGTTTAAGACTAGCGGGAGCCCCTAAGTACACAGATACGCAGTATTTT.

This sequence joins TRBV5-1 and TRBJ1-5; D possibly corresponds to TRBD1 (5 bases). Between the trimmed V and J ends, which lost 5 bases and 0 bases, there was a span of 9 bases. From germline, CDR1 is SGHRS and CDR2 YFSETQ. CDR3 length: 14 residues. The CDR3 protein is CASRSGDSNQPQHF. DNA of the CDR3: TGCGCCAGCAGGTCGGGGGATAGCAATCAGCCCCAGCATTTT.

V usage is TRBV6-5 and J usage is TRBJ2-1; 10 bases map to TRBD2. Trimming at V came to 4 bases and at J to 2 bases, leaving 5 bases not matched to a gene. Germline values: CDR1 MNHEY, CDR2 SVGAGI. The CDR3 is 16 amino acids. The CDR3 bases are TGTGCCAGCAGTTCTCTTAGCGGGAGGCCCTACAATGAGCAGTTCTTC. Protein product: CASSSLSGRPYNEQFF.

A few counts support this clone. The chain employs TRBV30 and TRBJ2-1, with 7 nucleotides matching TRBD2. With 0 bases clipped from V and 0 bases from J, the junction kept 2 bases outside the gene matches. This CDR3 has 15 amino acids. Germline loops: CDR1 GTSNPN, CDR2 SVGIG (reference sequence). DNA for the CDR3: TGTGCCTGGAGTGTAGCGGGACCCTCCTACAATGAGCAGTTCTTC. It encodes CAWSVAGPSYNEQFF.

The rearrangement joins TRBV19 to TRBJ2-2; the match to TRBD2 covers 12 bases. Unmatched junction bases numbered 9, after V lost 8 bases and J lost 5 bases. This CDR3 is built from 16 residues. Germline CDR1 and CDR2: LNHDA and SQIVND (reference sequence). In DNA form, the CDR3 reads TGTGCCAGTTCACTAGCGGGAGGAGTTAAGACCGGGGAGCTGTTTTTT. Translated: CASSLAGGVKTGELFF.

This clone was seen more than once but under ten times. V gene TRBV10-3 combines with J gene TRBJ2-1; unclear D gene. CDR1 and CDR2 (germline): ENHRY, SYGVKD. V lost 3 bases and J lost 1, with 10 bases in between. The CDR3 is 15 residues long. The CDR3 DNA follows: TGTGCCATCAGTGATCTGGTTCGGTCCTACAATGAGCAGTTCTTC. This codes for CAISDLVRSYNEQFF.

This clone was picked up a small number of times. The chain links TRBV5-4 to TRBJ2-1, with 9 positions matching TRBD2. The CDR3 is 15 amino acids. Per the germline V gene, CDR1 is SGHNT and CDR2 is YYREEE (reference sequence). With V trimmed by 3 bases and J by 8 bases, 9 bases remained unmatched. The CDR3 protein is CASSSRGTSGHEQFF. CDR3 sequence (DNA): TGTGCCAGCAGCTCAAGGGGTACTAGCGGGCATGAGCAGTTCTTC.

This clone was seen a few times. The chain has TRBV11-2 and TRBJ1-2; tentative D call: TRBD1 (6 bases). Trimming cost V 5 bases and J 4 bases, with 14 bases left between them. The CDR3 has 14 amino acids. CDR1 is SGHAT and CDR2 is FQNNGV in the germline V gene. In nucleotides, the CDR3 is TGTGCCAGCAGCCCACCGGGACACATCTATGGCTACACCTTC. It encodes CASSPPGHIYGYTF.

In its sample, this clone was seen a few times. This chain uses TRBV19 with TRBJ2-2; 8 nucleotides line up with TRBD1. V was pared by 3 bases and J by 6 bases, with 12 bases of the junction left unmatched. Germline V gene sequence: CDR1 LNHDA, CDR2 SQIVND (reference sequence). CDR3 length: 17 amino acids. CDR3 loop: CASSIKSGTGEAGELFF. In DNA, the CDR3 is TGTGCCAGTAGTATTAAGTCCGGGACAGGCGAGGCCGGGGAGCTGTTTTTT.

This clone was seen a few times. This rearrangement joins TRBV2 to TRBJ2-7; D gene uncertain. CDR3 length equals 18 residues. The V end was cut by 2 bases, the J end by 3 bases, with 23 bases between. Per germline, CDR1 SNHLY and CDR2 FYNNEI. The chain's CDR3 is CASSENAPGIRSNYEQYV. The CDR3 DNA reads TGTGCCAGCAGTGAAAATGCTCCGGGTATTCGATCAAACTACGAGCAGTACGTC.

The count of this clone is one. This chain links TRBV19 with TRBJ1-5; D is ambiguous. The CDR3 totals 13 residues. CDR1 LNHDA and CDR2 SQIVND come from the germline V gene (reference sequence). V was pared by 5 bases and J by 7 bases, with 12 bases between. The CDR3 region has the DNA TGTGCCAGTAGTTTCCAGGCTCACCAGCCCCAGCATTTT. Protein: CASSFQAHQPQHF.

A few counts support this clone. The genes are TRBV28 and TRBJ1-1, with D maybe TRBD1 (5 bases). V was shortened by 6 bases and J by 3 bases, with 11 bases between the two germline ends. The CDR3 spans 13 residues. Germline values: CDR1 MDHEN, CDR2 SYDVKM. CDR3 amino acids: CASREGRDTEAFF. The CDR3 DNA sequence: TGTGCCAGCAGAGAGGGGAGGGACACTGAAGCTTTCTTT. Full variable domain (outside the CDR3, taken from reference TRBV28 and TRBJ1-1): DVKVTQSSRYLVKRTGEKVFLECVQDMDHENMFWYRQDPGLGLRLIYFSYDVKMKEKGDIPEGYSVSREKKERFSLILESASTNQTSMYLCASREGRDTEAFFGQGTRLTVV.

V and J are TRBV19 and TRBJ1-1, with D tentatively TRBD1 (6 bases). Germline V gene lookup returns CDR1 LNHDA and CDR2 SQIVND (reference sequence). V shed 6 bases and J shed 2 bases, with 13 bases lying between them. The CDR3 is 14 residues long. CDR3 DNA sequence: TGTGCCAGTAGGATGGACAGATCCAACACTGAAGCTTTCTTT. Its translation is CASRMDRSNTEAFF.

The chain couples TRBV27 to TRBJ2-1; 8 bases agree with TRBD2. Germline-derived CDR1 and CDR2 are MNHEY and SMNVEV (reference sequence). Trimming took 6 bases from V and 1 from J; bases not matched to a gene: 11. The length of the CDR3 is 17 residues. The chain's CDR3 is CASRPTSGSFSYNEQFF. The CDR3 DNA is TGTGCCAGCAGGCCAACTAGCGGATCCTTTTCCTACAATGAGCAGTTCTTC.

V and J are TRBV28 and TRBJ2-7; weak D call: TRBD1 (6 bases). CDR1 and CDR2 (germline): MDHEN, SYDVKM. The CDR3 loop spans 14 amino acids. Trimming removed 6 bases from V and 4 bases from J, with 16 bases in between. DNA of the CDR3: TGTGCCAGCAGGGACAGCTCTTTGGGATACGAGCAGTACGTC. Protein: CASRDSSLGYEQYV.

This clone was observed a handful of times. The J gene is TRBJ2-3, the V gene TRBV4-3, with 7 nucleotides matching TRBD1. The CDR3 covers 19 residues. The V and J ends lost 4 bases and 4 bases, in that order; junction bases with no gene match: 20. CDR1 and CDR2 from the germline V gene are LGHNA and YSLEER. CDR3 in DNA: TGCGCCAGCAGCCGAGACTCCCCTACAGGGACAGCACTCGCAGATACGCAGTATTTT. Residues: CASSRDSPTGTALADTQYF.